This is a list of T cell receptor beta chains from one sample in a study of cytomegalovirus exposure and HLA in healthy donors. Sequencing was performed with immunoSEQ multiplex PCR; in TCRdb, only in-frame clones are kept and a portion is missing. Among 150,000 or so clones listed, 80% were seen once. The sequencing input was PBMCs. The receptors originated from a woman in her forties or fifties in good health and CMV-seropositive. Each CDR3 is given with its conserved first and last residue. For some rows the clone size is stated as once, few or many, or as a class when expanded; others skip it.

CASSFDREVLEQYF,NA,TRBJ2-7,TRBV6-5
CASSLFGQTSDTQYF,NA,TRBJ2-3,TRBV7-9
CACPGLAPDTQYF,NA,TRBJ2-3,TRBV30
CASSARAGTGGNEQFF,NA,TRBJ2-1,TRBV9
CASGALDTGELFF,NA,TRBJ2-2,TRBV28
CASSPPNRGTNEKLFF,NA,TRBJ1-4,TRBV9
CASSPRLAGSTDTQYF,NA,TRBJ2-3,TRBV5-4
CASSLGTGARGETQYF,NA,TRBJ2-5,TRBV5-1
CASSFAGVAENTEAFF,NA,TRBJ1-1,TRBV6-5
CASSLPQGGSGTEAFF,NA,TRBJ1-1,TRBV28
CASSLRARAGTEAFF,NA,TRBJ1-1,TRBV4-2
CAWKRGGSDTQYF,NA,TRBJ2-3,TRBV30
CASIASQGSTEAFF,few,TRBJ1-1,TRBV5-4
CASSLGLAQETQYF,NA,TRBJ2-5,TRBV7-2